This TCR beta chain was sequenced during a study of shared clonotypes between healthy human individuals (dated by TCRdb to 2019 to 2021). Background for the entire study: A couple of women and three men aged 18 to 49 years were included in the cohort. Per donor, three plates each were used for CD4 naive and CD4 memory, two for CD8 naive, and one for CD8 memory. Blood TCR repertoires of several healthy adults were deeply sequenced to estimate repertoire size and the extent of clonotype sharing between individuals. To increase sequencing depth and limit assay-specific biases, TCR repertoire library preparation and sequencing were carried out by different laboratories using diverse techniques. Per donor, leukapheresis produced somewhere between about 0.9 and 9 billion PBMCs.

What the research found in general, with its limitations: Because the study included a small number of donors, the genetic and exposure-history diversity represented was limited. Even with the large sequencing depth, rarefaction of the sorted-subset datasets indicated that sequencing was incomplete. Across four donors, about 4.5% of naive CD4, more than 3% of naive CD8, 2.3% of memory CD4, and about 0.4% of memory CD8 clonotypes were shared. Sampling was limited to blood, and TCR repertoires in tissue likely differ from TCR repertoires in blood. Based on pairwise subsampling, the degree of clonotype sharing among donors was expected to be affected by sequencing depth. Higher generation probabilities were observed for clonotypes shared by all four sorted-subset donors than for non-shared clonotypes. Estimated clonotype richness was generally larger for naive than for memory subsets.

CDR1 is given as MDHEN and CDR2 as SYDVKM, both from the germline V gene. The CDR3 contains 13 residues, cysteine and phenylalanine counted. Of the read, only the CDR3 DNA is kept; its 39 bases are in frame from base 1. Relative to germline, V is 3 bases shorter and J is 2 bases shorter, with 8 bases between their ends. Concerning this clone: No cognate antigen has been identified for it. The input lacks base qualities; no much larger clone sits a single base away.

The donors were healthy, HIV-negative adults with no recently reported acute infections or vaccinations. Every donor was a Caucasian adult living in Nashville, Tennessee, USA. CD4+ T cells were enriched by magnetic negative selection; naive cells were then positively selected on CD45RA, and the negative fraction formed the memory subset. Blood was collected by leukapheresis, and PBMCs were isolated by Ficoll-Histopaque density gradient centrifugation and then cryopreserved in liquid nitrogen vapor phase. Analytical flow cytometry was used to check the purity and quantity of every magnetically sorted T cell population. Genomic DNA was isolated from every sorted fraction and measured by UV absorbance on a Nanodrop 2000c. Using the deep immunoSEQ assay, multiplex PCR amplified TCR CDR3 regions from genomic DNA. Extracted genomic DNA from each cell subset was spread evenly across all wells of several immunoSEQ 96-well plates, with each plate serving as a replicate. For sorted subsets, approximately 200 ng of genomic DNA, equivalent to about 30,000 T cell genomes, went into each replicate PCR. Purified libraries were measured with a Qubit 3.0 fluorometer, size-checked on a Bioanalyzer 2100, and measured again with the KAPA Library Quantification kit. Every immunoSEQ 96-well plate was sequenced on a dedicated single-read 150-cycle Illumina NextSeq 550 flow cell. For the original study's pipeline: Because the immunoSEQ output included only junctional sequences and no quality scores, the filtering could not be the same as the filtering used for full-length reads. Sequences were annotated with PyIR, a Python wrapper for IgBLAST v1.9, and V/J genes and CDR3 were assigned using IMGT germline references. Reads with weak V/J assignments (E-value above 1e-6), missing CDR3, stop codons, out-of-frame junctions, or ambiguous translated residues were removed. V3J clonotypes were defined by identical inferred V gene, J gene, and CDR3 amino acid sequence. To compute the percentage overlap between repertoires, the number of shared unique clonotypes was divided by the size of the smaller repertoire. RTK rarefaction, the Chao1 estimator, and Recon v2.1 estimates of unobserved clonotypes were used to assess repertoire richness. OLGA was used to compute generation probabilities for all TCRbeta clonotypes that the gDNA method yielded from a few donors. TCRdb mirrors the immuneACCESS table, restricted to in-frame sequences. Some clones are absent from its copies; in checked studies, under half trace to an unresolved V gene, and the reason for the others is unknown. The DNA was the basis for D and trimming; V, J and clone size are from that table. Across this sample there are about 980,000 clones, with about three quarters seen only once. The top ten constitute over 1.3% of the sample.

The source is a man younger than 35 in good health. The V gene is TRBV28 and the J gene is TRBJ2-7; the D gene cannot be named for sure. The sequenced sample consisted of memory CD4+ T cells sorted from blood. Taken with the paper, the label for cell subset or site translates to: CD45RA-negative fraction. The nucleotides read TGTGCCAGCAGTTTGCAGAAAACCTACGAGCAGTACTTC. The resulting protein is CASSLQKTYEQYF.